Below, 25 T cell receptor beta chains from the same sample are listed, as sequenced in a study of T cells in Graves' hyperthyroidism and ophthalmopathy. TCR beta CDR3 regions were amplified from RNA. First-round RT-PCR of the TCR CDR3 relied on the HTBI primer set. TCRdb fed the multiplex PCR reads into MiXCR, producing one record per CDR3 protein. This sample has about 320,000 distinct CDR3 sequences, with roughly 17% found just once. Sequencing was carried out using blood. The receptors were sampled from a man aged 25-45 years with Graves' hyperthyroidism.

The CDR3 DNA is TGTGCCAGCAGCCACCCGGGACCGACCTTCGTCGGGGAGCTGTTTTTT. This sequence encodes CASSHPGPTFVGELFF. The rearrangement links TRBV7-6 to TRBJ2-2; D possibly uses TRBD1 or TRBD2 (5 bases each). The germline V gene encodes CDR1 SGHVS and CDR2 FNYEAQ. Trimming pared 5 bases from V and 7 bases from J, leaving 20 bases between. CDR3 length: 16 residues.

The rearrangement links TRBV24-1 to TRBJ2-1; TRBD2 aligns across 12 bases. Looked up from germline, CDR1 is KGHDR and CDR2 is SFDVKD. This CDR3 has 18 residues. V shed 0 bases and J 1 base; nucleotides not matched to a gene: 3. CDR3 DNA sequence: TGTGCCACCAGTGATTTGGGGCTAGCGGGAGGGTCCTACAATGAGCAGTTCTTC. As protein: CATSDLGLAGGSYNEQFF.

This clonotype came up many times. V gene TRBV28 combines with J gene TRBJ1-1; 9 bases are a match to TRBD1. CDR1 MDHEN and CDR2 SYDVKM come from the germline V gene. The CDR3 has 14 amino acids. Trimming at V came to 7 bases and at J to 6 bases, leaving 9 bases not matched to a gene. The CDR3 nucleotides read TGTGCCAGCACGGACAGGGGAGGATGGTCTGAAGCTTTCTTT. Its protein product is CASTDRGGWSEAFF.

V usage is TRBV3-1 and J usage is TRBJ1-1; possibly TRBD1 for D (5 bases). With 3 bases removed from V and 5 bases from J, the gap between germline ends came to 13 bases. CDR1 LGHDT and CDR2 YNNKEL come from the germline V gene (reference sequence). This CDR3 contains 14 residues. The chain's CDR3 is CASSHYPGGTEAFF. Here the CDR3 DNA reads TGTGCCAGCAGCCATTACCCTGGGGGGACTGAAGCTTTCTTT.

This clonotype was seen ten or more times. The chain combines TRBV7-8 with TRBJ2-3; D is unclear. Per germline, CDR1 SGHVS and CDR2 FQNEAQ. Trimming left V 1 base short and J 4 bases short, with 9 bases between. The CDR3 sequence is 14 residues long. CDR3 amino acids: CASSLERGPDTQYF. CDR3 DNA: TGTGCCAGCAGCTTAGAGCGTGGCCCAGATACGCAGTATTTT.

There are many counts of this clonotype. The V and J genes are TRBV6-1 and TRBJ2-1; TRBD2 matches 12 bases. Looked up from germline, CDR1 is MNHNS and CDR2 is SASEGT. The junction had 9 bases not matched to a gene; V was cut back by 6 bases and J by 6 bases. This CDR3 has 16 amino acids. This chain's CDR3 is CASRESGTSGSNEQFF. The CDR3 DNA sequence: TGTGCCAGCAGGGAATCCGGGACTAGCGGGTCCAATGAGCAGTTCTTC.

V and J are TRBV29-1 and TRBJ1-1; D not resolved. Between the trimmed V and J ends, which lost 3 bases and 6 bases, there was a span of 17 bases. The CDR3 runs 14 residues. In germline, CDR1 is SQVTM, CDR2 ANQGSEA. The CDR3 reads CSVETGGGKAEAFF. The DNA for the CDR3 is TGCAGCGTTGAGACGGGAGGCGGGAAAGCTGAAGCTTTCTTT.

The V and J genes are TRBV19 and TRBJ1-2; D call uncertain. Trimming took off 6 bases at V and 7 bases at J, with 12 bases between the two ends. The CDR3 has 12 amino acids. Per germline, CDR1 LNHDA and CDR2 SQIVND (reference sequence). CDR3 amino acids: CASRKPMGGYTF. DNA of the CDR3: TGTGCCAGTAGAAAACCCATGGGTGGCTACACCTTC.

At least ten counts were recorded for this clonotype. The CDR3 loop reads CASGLVLPGPQQPQHF. The CDR3 DNA reads as TGTGCTAGTGGTTTGGTACTGCCAGGTCCCCAACAGCCCCAGCATTTT. The chain has TRBV12-5 and TRBJ1-5; D is uncertain. V lost 0 bases, J lost 7 bases, and 16 bases lay in between. This CDR3 region has 16 residues. In germline, CDR1 is LGHNT, CDR2 FRNRAP.

This clonotype was seen repeatedly, ten times or more. V gene TRBV30 combines with J gene TRBJ1-4, with a possible D match to TRBD1 (5 bases). This CDR3 is built from 13 residues. The V gene's germline CDR1 is GTSNPN and CDR2 SVGIG (reference sequence). Trimming removed 4 bases from V and 8 bases from J, with 14 bases in between. Written as DNA, the CDR3 is TGTGCCTGGACCCGGGACGCTGGCGAAAAACTGTTTTTT. Its translation: CAWTRDAGEKLFF. Combining the CDR3 with reference TRBV30 and TRBJ1-4 gives the whole variable domain SQTIHQWPATLVQPVGSPLSLECTVEGTSNPNLYWYRQAAGRGLQLLFYSVGIGQISSEVPQNLSASRPQDRQFILSSKKLLLSDSGFYLCAWTRDAGEKLFFGSGTQLSVL.

This clonotype has just a few counts. The CDR3 loop is CASSLWGQDSYEQYF. The CDR3 region has the DNA TGTGCCAGCAGTTTATGGGGACAGGATTCCTACGAGCAGTACTTC. The chain employs TRBV12-3 or TRBV12-4 and TRBJ2-7, with TRBD1 identical over 8 bases. The CDR3 extends over 15 amino acids. The trim removed 2 bases at V and 1 base at J, leaving 4 bases unmatched.

The V gene is TRBV29-1, the J gene TRBJ2-1; no definite D call. V was clipped by 3 bases and J by 4 bases, with 7 bases between them. Germline CDR1 is SQVTM and CDR2 is ANQGSEA. The CDR3 spans 12 residues. This CDR3 reads CSVEVTYNEQFF. The CDR3 region has the DNA TGCAGCGTTGAGGTTACGTACAATGAGCAGTTCTTC.

The J gene is TRBJ2-6, the V gene TRBV12-3 or TRBV12-4, with D hard to call. The CDR3 has 17 residues. The V end was cut by 2 bases, the J end by 4 bases, with 15 bases between. Here the CDR3 DNA reads TGTGCCAGCAGTTTATTCCCCCCGATATCCGGGGCCAACGTCCTGACTTTC. It yields the protein CASSLFPPISGANVLTF.

This clonotype has ten or more counts. The DNA of the CDR3 is TGCAGTGCTACAGGGAGGCAAGAGACCCAGTACTTC. Translation gives CSATGRQETQYF. This sequence joins TRBV20-1 and TRBJ2-5, with a weak D call TRBD2 (6 bases). The ends were cut back, 4 bases at V and 2 bases at J, with 8 bases in the middle. Germline loops: CDR1 DFQATT, CDR2 SNEGSKA (reference sequence). The CDR3 length is 12 residues.

This clonotype was counted only a few times. The chain is built from TRBV19 and TRBJ1-1; tentative D call: TRBD1 (5 bases). Germline V gives CDR1 LNHDA, CDR2 SQIVND (reference sequence). Between the trimmed V and J ends, which lost 6 bases and 7 bases, there was a span of 15 bases. There are 13 residues in the CDR3. CDR3 sequence (DNA): TGTGCCAGTAGCTTGGGACCTCTAGGTGAAGCTTTCTTT. This codes for CASSLGPLGEAFF.

This chain connects TRBV10-3 to TRBJ2-7; unclear D gene. V was shortened by 2 bases and J by 5 bases, with 19 bases between the two germline ends. CDR1 and CDR2 (germline): ENHRY, SYGVKD. CDR3 length: 16 residues. This CDR3 is CAISEIRRFSFHEQYF. The CDR3 DNA is TGTGCCATCAGTGAGATACGGCGGTTCTCTTTTCACGAGCAGTACTTC.

The genes are TRBV12-3 or TRBV12-4 and TRBJ2-1; TRBD2 agrees at 9 bases. CDR3 size: 16 residues. The J segment lost 10 bases and the V segment lost 5 bases, leaving 15 bases of the junction unmatched. Here the CDR3 DNA reads TGTGCCAGCAGTCCGCTCGGGGGTAGCGGGAGTAGGGAGCAGTTCTTC. It encodes CASSPLGGSGSREQFF.

V and J are TRBV7-2 and TRBJ1-4; a possible D gene is TRBD1 (6 bases). The CDR3 has 15 amino acids. The V end was cut by 1 base, the J end by 7 bases, with 13 bases between. Germline V gene lookup returns CDR1 SGHTA and CDR2 FQGNSA. The CDR3 spells CASSLVRGLGEKLFF. The CDR3 coding sequence is TGTGCCAGCAGCTTAGTCAGGGGCCTTGGTGAAAAACTGTTTTTT.

The sample holds many counts of this clonotype. This chain uses TRBV2 with TRBJ2-7; D is uncertain. CDR1 and CDR2 from the germline V gene are SNHLY and FYNNEI. CDR3 length: 10 amino acids. Trimming stripped 8 bases from V and 5 bases from J, with 7 bases between. This chain's CDR3 is CASGFDEQYF. CDR3 bases: TGTGCCAGCGGTTTCGACGAGCAGTACTTC.

About this clonotype: A much larger clone differs by one base, so this may be a read error. J is TRBJ2-1 and V is TRBV2; D call uncertain. V lost 8 bases, J lost 14 bases, and 22 bases lay in between. Germline V gene sequence: CDR1 SNHLY, CDR2 FYNNEI. The CDR3 runs to 13 residues. CDR3 nucleotide sequence: TGTGCCAGCTCGTATACCACGGGTTTTAAGGAGTTCTTC. Amino acid sequence: CASSYTTGFKEFF. The whole variable domain, remainder taken from reference TRBV2 and TRBJ2-1, is EPEVTQTPSHQVTQMGQEVILRCVPISNHLYFYWYRQILGQKVEFLVSFYNNEISEKSEIFDDQFSVERPDGSNFTLKIRSTKLEDSAMYFCASSYTTGFKEFFGPGTRLTVL.

The J gene is TRBJ2-7, the V gene TRBV10-3, with 8 positions matching TRBD1. V was clipped by 10 bases and J by 5 bases; unmatched bases: 10. Germline values: CDR1 ENHRY, CDR2 SYGVKD. The CDR3 totals 13 residues. Here the CDR3 reads CASRHGTGNEQYF. In nucleotides, the CDR3 is TGTGCCAGCAGACACGGGACAGGCAACGAGCAGTACTTC.

This clonotype has only a few counts. The genes are TRBV19 and TRBJ2-7; unclear D gene. This CDR3 region has 14 residues. Germline V gives CDR1 LNHDA, CDR2 SQIVND (reference sequence). Between the trimmed V and J ends, which lost 7 bases and 0 bases, there was a span of 13 bases. For the CDR3, the DNA is TGTGCCAGTACCGCCCCCCCAAACTCCTACGAGCAGTACTTC. Translation gives CASTAPPNSYEQYF.

The rearrangement links TRBV2 to TRBJ2-7; 8 nucleotides match TRBD2. The CDR3 has 13 amino acids. The V and J ends lost 10 bases and 4 bases, in that order; junction bases with no gene match: 9. In germline, CDR1 is SNHLY, CDR2 FYNNEI. In DNA form, the CDR3 reads TGTGCCACAAAGCGGGGACTAGTATACGAGCAGTACTTC. This codes for CATKRGLVYEQYF.

This clonotype was counted many times. This chain links TRBV3-1 with TRBJ2-3; perhaps TRBD1 as D (6 bases). The germline V and J ends were trimmed by 3 bases and 1 base, with 14 bases remaining between them. Germline V gene data show CDR1 as LGHDT and CDR2 as YNNKEL (reference sequence). This CDR3 is 16 amino acids long. The CDR3 DNA follows: TGTGCCAGCAGCCACCCTAGGACAGCGGGCACAGATACGCAGTATTTT. Amino acids: CASSHPRTAGTDTQYF.

A few counts support this clonotype. V is TRBV7-3 and J is TRBJ2-5; TRBD1 matches at 7 bases. Germline loops: CDR1 SGHTA, CDR2 FQGTGA. CDR3 length: 13 amino acids. With V trimmed by 5 bases and J by 4 bases, 4 bases remained unmatched. The CDR3 DNA sequence: TGTGCCAGCAGCAGCTCAGGGGGAGAGACCCAGTACTTC. The encoded protein is CASSSSGGETQYF.